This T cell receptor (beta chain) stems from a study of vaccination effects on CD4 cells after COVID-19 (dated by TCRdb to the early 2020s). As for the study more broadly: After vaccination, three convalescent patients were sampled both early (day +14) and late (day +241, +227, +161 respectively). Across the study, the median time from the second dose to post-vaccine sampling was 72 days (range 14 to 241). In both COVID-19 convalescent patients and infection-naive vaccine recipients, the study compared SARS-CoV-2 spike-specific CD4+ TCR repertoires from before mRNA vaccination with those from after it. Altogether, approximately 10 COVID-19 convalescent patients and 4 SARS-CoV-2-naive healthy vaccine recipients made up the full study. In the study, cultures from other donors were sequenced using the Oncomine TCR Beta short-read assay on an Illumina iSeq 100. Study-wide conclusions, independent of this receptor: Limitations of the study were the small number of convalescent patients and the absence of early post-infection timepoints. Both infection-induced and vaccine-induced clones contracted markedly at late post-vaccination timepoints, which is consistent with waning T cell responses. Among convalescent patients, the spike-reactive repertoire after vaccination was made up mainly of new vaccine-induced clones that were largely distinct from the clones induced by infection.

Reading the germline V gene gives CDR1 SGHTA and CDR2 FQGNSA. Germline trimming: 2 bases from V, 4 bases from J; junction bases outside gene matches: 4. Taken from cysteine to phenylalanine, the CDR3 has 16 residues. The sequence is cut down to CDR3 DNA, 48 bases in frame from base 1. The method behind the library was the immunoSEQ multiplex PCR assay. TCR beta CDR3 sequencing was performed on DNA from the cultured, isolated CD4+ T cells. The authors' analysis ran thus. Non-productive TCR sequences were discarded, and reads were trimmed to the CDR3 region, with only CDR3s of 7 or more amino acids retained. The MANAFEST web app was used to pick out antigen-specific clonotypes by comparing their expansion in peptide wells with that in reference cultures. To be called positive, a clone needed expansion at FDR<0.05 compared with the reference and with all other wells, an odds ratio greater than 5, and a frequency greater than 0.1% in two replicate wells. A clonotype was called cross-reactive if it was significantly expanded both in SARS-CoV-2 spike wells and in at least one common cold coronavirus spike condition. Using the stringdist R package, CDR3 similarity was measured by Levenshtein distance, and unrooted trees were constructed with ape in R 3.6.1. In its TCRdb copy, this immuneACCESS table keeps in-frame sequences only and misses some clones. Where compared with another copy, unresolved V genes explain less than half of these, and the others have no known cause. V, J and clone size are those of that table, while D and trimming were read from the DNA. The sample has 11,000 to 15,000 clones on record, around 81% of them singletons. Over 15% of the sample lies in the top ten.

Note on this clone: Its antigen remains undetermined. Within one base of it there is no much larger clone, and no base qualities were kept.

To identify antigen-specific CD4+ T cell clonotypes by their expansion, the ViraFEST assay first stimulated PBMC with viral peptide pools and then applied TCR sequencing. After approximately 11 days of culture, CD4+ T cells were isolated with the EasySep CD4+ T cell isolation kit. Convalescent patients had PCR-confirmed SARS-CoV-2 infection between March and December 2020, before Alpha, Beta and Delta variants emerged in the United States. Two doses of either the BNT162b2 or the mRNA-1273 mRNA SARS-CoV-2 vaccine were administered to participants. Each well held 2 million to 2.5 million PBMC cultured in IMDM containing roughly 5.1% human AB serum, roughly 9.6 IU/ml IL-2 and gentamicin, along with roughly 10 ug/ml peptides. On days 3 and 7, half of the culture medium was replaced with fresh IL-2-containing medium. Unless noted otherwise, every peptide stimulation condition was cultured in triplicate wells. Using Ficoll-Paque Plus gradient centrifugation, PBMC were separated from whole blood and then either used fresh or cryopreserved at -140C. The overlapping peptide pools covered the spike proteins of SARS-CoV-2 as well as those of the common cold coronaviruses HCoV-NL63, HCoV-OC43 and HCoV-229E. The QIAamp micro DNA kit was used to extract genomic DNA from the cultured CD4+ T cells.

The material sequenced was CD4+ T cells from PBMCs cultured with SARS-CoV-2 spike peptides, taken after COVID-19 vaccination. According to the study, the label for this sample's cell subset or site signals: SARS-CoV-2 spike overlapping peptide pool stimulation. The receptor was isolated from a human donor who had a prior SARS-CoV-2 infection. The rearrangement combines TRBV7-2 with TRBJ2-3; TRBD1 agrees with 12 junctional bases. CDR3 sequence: CASSLLGQGAADTQYF. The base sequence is TGTGCCAGCAGCTTACTGGGACAGGGGGCGGCAGATACGCAGTATTTT.